This T cell receptor (beta chain) was sequenced during a study of blood T cells in healthy people across ages. V was cut by 2 bases and J by 0 bases, with 17 bases left in between. The CDR3 is 17 residues long. In germline, CDR1 is DFQATT, CDR2 SNEGSKA (reference sequence). The study, taken as a whole, reports: From one million sequenced T cells, diversity estimates were lower bounds. TCR beta diversity, measured per million T cells, fell in a roughly linear way with age.

As to this clonotype: Its target is not known.

All donors came from Russia, were Caucasian and healthy, and spanned ages about 6 to 100. Alongside a J-beta primer mix, a sample-barcoded 5' primer served in a second PCR lasting roughly 7 to 12 cycles. Through a template-switch adaptor with 12 random nucleotides, each cDNA molecule received a tag. Each CDR3 protein is one row after TCRdb ran MiXCR on the 5' RACE reads. This sample has more than 800,000 distinct CDR3 sequences, with roughly 45% found just once. The specimen was blood. This TCR was sampled from a woman aged 60-75 years in good health. The chain couples TRBV20-1 to TRBJ2-1; no clear D. CDR3 amino acids: CSARPIDGSSSYNEQFF. The DNA of the CDR3 is TGCAGTGCTAGACCTATTGACGGCTCAAGCTCCTACAATGAGCAGTTCTTC.